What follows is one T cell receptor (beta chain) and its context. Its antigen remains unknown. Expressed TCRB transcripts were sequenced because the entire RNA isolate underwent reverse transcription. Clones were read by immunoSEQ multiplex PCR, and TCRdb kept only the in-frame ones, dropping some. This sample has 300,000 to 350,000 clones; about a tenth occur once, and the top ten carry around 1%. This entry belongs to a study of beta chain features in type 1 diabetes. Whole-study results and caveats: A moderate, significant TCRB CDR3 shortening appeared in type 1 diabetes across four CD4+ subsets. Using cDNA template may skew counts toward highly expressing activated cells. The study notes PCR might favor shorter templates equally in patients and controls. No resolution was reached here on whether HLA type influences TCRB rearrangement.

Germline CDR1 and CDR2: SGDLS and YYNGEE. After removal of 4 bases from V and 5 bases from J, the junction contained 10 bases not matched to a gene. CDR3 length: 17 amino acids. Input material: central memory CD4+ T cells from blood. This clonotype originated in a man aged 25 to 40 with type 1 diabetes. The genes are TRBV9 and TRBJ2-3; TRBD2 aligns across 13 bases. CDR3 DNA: TGTGCCAGCAGCCCCCGGACTAGCGGGGGAAACTTAGATACGCAGTATTTT. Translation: CASSPRTSGGNLDTQYF. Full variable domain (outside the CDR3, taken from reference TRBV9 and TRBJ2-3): DSGVTQTPKHLITATGQRVTLRCSPRSGDLSVYWYQQSLDQGLQFLIQYYNGEERAKGNILERFSAQQFPDLHSELNLSSLELGDSALYFCASSPRTSGGNLDTQYFGPGTRLTVL.